Shown below are 32 T cell receptor beta chains from a single sample sequenced in a study of blood T cell repertoires in COVID-19. Measured with immunoSEQ multiplex PCR; TCRdb has only the in-frame clones, and not every one. The sample records a few hundred thousand clones, approximately 90% being singletons. The sequencing input was peripheral blood. These receptors all stem from a woman aged 45-65 years with COVID-19, enrolled during active disease.

CDR3 residues: CASNSLGQGVASYTF. The CDR3 DNA reads as TGTGCCAGCAACTCTCTGGGACAGGGGGTGGCGAGCTACACCTTC. The chain carries TRBV14 and TRBJ1-2; 11 bases fit TRBD1. The CDR3 is made up of 15 amino acids. V lost 7 bases to trimming and J lost 9 bases; unmatched junction nucleotides: 13. In germline, CDR1 is SGHDN, CDR2 FVKESK.

V and J are TRBV5-4 and TRBJ2-7; D is perhaps TRBD2 (5 bases). Germline CDR1 reads SGHNT; CDR2 reads YYREEE (reference sequence). V lost 4 bases and J lost 9, with 20 bases in between. CDR3 length equals 14 residues. In DNA form, the CDR3 reads TGTGCCAGCAGCGCCAGCGGAACGGGTCCGGTGCAGTACTTC. Translated, it gives CASSASGTGPVQYF.

The chain recombines TRBV5-4 with TRBJ2-1, with 7 bases identical to TRBD1. CDR3 size: 16 residues. Germline CDR1 reads SGHNT; CDR2 reads YYREEE (reference sequence). V was pared by 4 bases and J by 6 bases, with 13 bases of the junction left unmatched. DNA for the CDR3: TGTGCCAGCAGCAAGACCCGGGACAGAGGGTTCAATGAGCAGTTCTTC. Protein product: CASSKTRDRGFNEQFF.

The V call is TRBV18, the J call TRBJ2-1; TRBD2 matches at 10 bases. The CDR3 is made up of 15 amino acids. Per the germline V gene, CDR1 is KGHSH and CDR2 is LQKENI. J was trimmed by 9 bases and V by 2 bases; bases with no gene match: 7. The CDR3 DNA is TGTGCCAGCTCACCAAGGCTAGCGGGAGAGGGTGAGCAGTTCTTC. The encoded protein is CASSPRLAGEGEQFF.

The chain is built from TRBV27 and TRBJ2-2, with D tentatively TRBD1 (6 bases). Germline lookup yields CDR1 MNHEY and CDR2 SMNVEV (reference sequence). The CDR3 is made up of 15 amino acids. The V and J ends lost 5 bases and 2 bases respectively, with 12 bases between them. The CDR3 coding sequence is TGTGCCAGCAGTCCCGGGACACCTAACACCGGGGAGCTGTTTTTT. It translates to CASSPGTPNTGELFF.

About this clone itself: The sample has other DNA sequences that encode this CDR3 too. V gene TRBV5-1 combines with J gene TRBJ2-7, with TRBD1 matching over 7 bases. Germline V gives CDR1 SGHRS, CDR2 YFSETQ. The CDR3 contains 15 residues. After removal of 5 bases from V and 0 bases from J, the junction contained 8 bases not matched to a gene. The CDR3 protein is CASSLLGQVSYEQYF. The CDR3 DNA is TGCGCCAGCAGTCTACTCGGACAGGTCTCCTACGAGCAGTACTTC.

This chain connects TRBV24-1 to TRBJ1-1; no firm D call. The CDR3 is 16 amino acids. CDR1 and CDR2 from the germline V gene are KGHDR and SFDVKD. V lost 9 bases and J 0 bases, leaving 19 bases between the germline ends. Here the CDR3 reads CATFPPFLELNTEAFF. The CDR3 coding sequence is TGTGCCACCTTCCCACCTTTCCTAGAATTGAACACTGAAGCTTTCTTT.

The chain couples TRBV9 to TRBJ2-1; D is possibly TRBD2 (6 bases). This CDR3 has 16 residues. V was trimmed by 0 bases and J by 4 bases, leaving 14 bases between them. Looked up from germline, CDR1 is SGDLS and CDR2 is YYNGEE. The CDR3 DNA reads as TGTGCCAGCAGCGTAGGGTCTAGTAGCGGTTACAATGAGCAGTTCTTC. This translates into CASSVGSSSGYNEQFF.

V and J are TRBV5-1 and TRBJ1-1, with 7 bases matching TRBD1. The CDR3 covers 13 residues. CDR1 is SGHRS, CDR2 YFSETQ, per germline. The trim removed 2 bases at V and 8 bases at J, leaving 6 bases unmatched. CDR3 DNA sequence: TGCGCCAGCAGCTTAAAGCAGACAGGGGAAGCTTTCTTT. This translates into CASSLKQTGEAFF.

The chain carries TRBV19 and TRBJ2-7; D is perhaps TRBD2 (6 bases). The CDR3 extends over 14 amino acids. The germline V gene has CDR1 LNHDA and CDR2 SQIVND (reference sequence). Trimming took off 3 bases at V and 4 bases at J, with 13 bases between the two ends. The CDR3 nucleotides read TGTGCCAGTAGTATGCGGAGGGGCGGGTACGAGCAGTACTTC. It yields the protein CASSMRRGGYEQYF.

The genes are TRBV7-6 and TRBJ2-5; D is unclear. V shed 5 bases and J shed 0 bases, with 7 bases lying between them. The CDR3 loop spans 13 amino acids. Germline V lookup: CDR1 SGHVS, CDR2 FNYEAQ. DNA of the CDR3: TGTGCCAGCAGCGTCCGGGACCAAGAGACCCAGTACTTC. Protein product: CASSVRDQETQYF.

The chain employs TRBV27 and TRBJ2-7, with 8 positions matching TRBD1. Germline assignment: CDR1 MNHEY and CDR2 SMNVEV (reference sequence). The CDR3 loop spans 15 amino acids. After removal of 5 bases from V and 0 bases from J, the junction contained 6 bases not matched to a gene. CDR3 bases: TGTGCCAGCAGTCTGTCAGGGGGCGACTCCTACGAGCAGTACTTC. This gives the protein CASSLSGGDSYEQYF.

This clone was found once. This rearrangement joins TRBV7-8 to TRBJ2-5, with 7 bases that match TRBD2. Germline V lookup: CDR1 SGHVS, CDR2 FQNEAQ. V lost 3 bases, J lost 5 bases, and 3 bases stayed unmatched. The CDR3 covers 13 residues. Here the CDR3 reads CASSFSGEETQYF. The CDR3 DNA reads as TGTGCCAGCAGCTTCAGCGGGGAGGAGACCCAGTACTTC.

This clone occurred once. The V and J genes are TRBV5-8 and TRBJ1-5, with D possibly TRBD1 on 6 matching bases. CDR3 size: 16 residues. The V and J ends lost 5 bases and 2 bases respectively, with 17 bases between them. Germline CDR1 is SGHTS and CDR2 is YDEGEE. In DNA form, the CDR3 reads TGTGCCAGCAGGGACGACAGGTCCCGGGGCAATCAGCCCCAGCATTTT. Its protein product is CASRDDRSRGNQPQHF.

The table lists this clone with a few counts. The rearrangement uses TRBV2 and TRBJ1-1; 7 bases line up with TRBD1. This CDR3 spans 14 amino acids. Losses at the gene ends were 6 bases for V and 9 bases for J; bases not matched to a gene: 13. Germline V gene sequence: CDR1 SNHLY, CDR2 FYNNEI. CDR3 DNA sequence: TGTGCCAGCAGCGACCGACAGGGTGTAGGGAAAGCTTTCTTT. This gives the protein CASSDRQGVGKAFF.

The chain joins TRBV19 to TRBJ2-7, with TRBD2 matching over 7 bases. Germline V CDR1 and CDR2: LNHDA, SQIVND (reference sequence). The CDR3 extends over 14 amino acids. V gave up 5 bases and J gave up 1 base; unmatched junction bases: 5. The CDR3 loop reads CASSASSGSYEQYF. The CDR3 DNA is TGTGCCAGTAGTGCATCTAGCGGATCCTACGAGCAGTACTTC. The whole variable domain, remainder taken from reference TRBV19 and TRBJ2-7, is DGGITQSPKYLFRKEGQNVTLSCEQNLNHDAMYWYRQDPGQGLRLIYYSQIVNDFQKGDIAEGYSVSREKKESFPLTVTSAQKNPTAFYLCASSASSGSYEQYFGPGTRLTVT.

The chain recombines TRBV27 with TRBJ1-1; maybe TRBD1 (6 bases). V was trimmed by 2 bases and J by 7 bases, leaving 11 bases between them. The length of the CDR3 is 13 residues. From germline, CDR1 is MNHEY and CDR2 SMNVEV (reference sequence). CDR3 in DNA: TGTGCCAGCAGTTTACTCCTACAGGGTGAAGCTTTCTTT. Amino acids: CASSLLLQGEAFF.

The chain recombines TRBV15 with TRBJ1-1; 11 bases map to TRBD1. The CDR3 has 19 amino acids. Germline trimming cut 0 bases from V and 1 base from J; bases unmatched to any gene: 10. Germline CDR1 and CDR2: LNHNV and YYDKDF (reference sequence). The CDR3 reads CATSREVRDRGERNTEAFF. CDR3 nucleotide sequence: TGTGCCACCAGCAGAGAAGTACGGGACAGGGGGGAACGGAACACTGAAGCTTTCTTT.

The chain carries TRBV6-5 and TRBJ1-2; D not resolved. The CDR3 spans 14 residues. Germline values: CDR1 MNHEY, CDR2 SVGAGI. V was trimmed by 6 bases and J by 7 bases, leaving 18 bases between them. CDR3 coding DNA: TGTGCCAGCAGCTCACCGGGGAGGGCCGGTGGCTACACCTTC. Protein: CASSSPGRAGGYTF.

The chain employs TRBV5-4 and TRBJ2-4; D is perhaps TRBD2 (6 bases). This CDR3 is 15 amino acids long. From germline, CDR1 is SGHNT and CDR2 YYREEE (reference sequence). V was shortened by 3 bases and J by 0 bases, with 10 bases between the two germline ends. The CDR3 loop reads CASSWRGEAKNIQYF. The CDR3 DNA sequence: TGTGCCAGCAGCTGGAGGGGAGAAGCCAAAAACATTCAGTACTTC. The full variable domain, completed using reference TRBV5-4 and TRBJ2-4, is ETGVTQSPTHLIKTRGQQVTLRCSSQSGHNTVSWYQQALGQGPQFIFQYYREEENGRGNFPPRFSGLQFPNYSSELNVNALELDDSALYLCASSWRGEAKNIQYFGAGTRLSVL.

J is TRBJ2-7 and V is TRBV7-3; TRBD2 matches 7 bases. CDR1 is SGHTA, CDR2 FQGTGA, per germline. The CDR3 covers 15 residues. Trimming took 3 bases from V and 7 from J; bases not matched to a gene: 12. CDR3 residues: CASSFGGSGPAEQYF. In DNA form, the CDR3 reads TGTGCCAGCAGCTTCGGTGGTAGCGGGCCCGCAGAGCAGTACTTC.

This chain uses TRBV12-5 with TRBJ1-5; D is unclear. The CDR3 runs 14 residues. Germline-derived CDR1 and CDR2 are LGHNT and FRNRAP. Trimming removed 5 bases from V and 5 bases from J, with 13 bases in between. CDR3 DNA: TGTGCTAGTGGTCCCGGGAGTGTTTATCAGCCCCAGCATTTT. Protein: CASGPGSVYQPQHF.

This clone has just a few counts. The chain carries TRBV28 and TRBJ1-6; 7 nucleotides line up with TRBD1. V was clipped by 1 base and J by 5 bases; unmatched bases: 5. This CDR3 contains 16 residues. Germline lookup yields CDR1 MDHEN and CDR2 SYDVKM. For the CDR3, the DNA is TGTGCCAGCAGTTTATACCCCGGGACAGATAATTCACCCCTCCACTTT. This encodes CASSLYPGTDNSPLHF.

CDR3 sequence: CASSLRASGKETQYF. As DNA, the CDR3 is TGTGCCAGCAGCTTACGGGCTAGCGGGAAAGAGACCCAGTACTTC. The chain combines TRBV7-9 with TRBJ2-5; 9 nucleotides line up with TRBD2. With 2 bases clipped from V and 3 bases from J, the junction kept 4 bases outside the gene matches. Per the germline V gene, CDR1 is SEHNR and CDR2 is FQNEAQ (reference sequence). The CDR3 has 15 residues.

The genes are TRBV27 and TRBJ1-6, with 10 bases lining up with TRBD1. CDR3 size: 16 residues. Per the germline V gene, CDR1 is MNHEY and CDR2 is SMNVEV (reference sequence). With V trimmed by 5 bases and J by 7 bases, 8 bases remained unmatched. The CDR3 is CASSGGTGVRNSPLHF. The CDR3 DNA is TGTGCCAGCAGTGGTGGGACAGGGGTGAGAAATTCACCCCTCCACTTT.

This chain connects TRBV6-5 to TRBJ1-6; D perhaps matches TRBD1 (5 bases). The CDR3 is made up of 12 amino acids. In germline, CDR1 is MNHEY, CDR2 SVGAGI. The V end lost 6 bases, the J end lost 7 bases, and 7 bases lay between the germline ends. The CDR3 spells CASSPGNSPLHF. The CDR3 nucleotides read TGTGCCAGCAGCCCAGGGAATTCACCCCTCCACTTT.

V usage is TRBV30 and J usage is TRBJ1-6; 9 bases align to TRBD1. Germline V CDR1 and CDR2: GTSNPN, SVGIG (reference sequence). The CDR3 has 15 residues. The junction had 8 bases not matched to a gene; V was cut back by 2 bases and J by 9 bases. CDR3 sequence (DNA): TGTGCCTGGAGTAAAGGGACAGGGCTGGCTTCACCCCTCCACTTT. It yields the protein CAWSKGTGLASPLHF.

V usage is TRBV29-1 and J usage is TRBJ2-5; D remains ambiguous. The CDR3 is made up of 13 amino acids. The ends were cut back, 3 bases at V and 1 base at J, with 9 bases in the middle. Germline values: CDR1 SQVTM, CDR2 ANQGSEA. The CDR3 loop reads CSVDSDSQETQYF. The CDR3 DNA reads TGCAGCGTTGACAGCGATTCCCAAGAGACCCAGTACTTC.

The rearrangement joins TRBV11-2 to TRBJ1-6; D may be TRBD1 (5 bases). Between the trimmed V and J ends, which lost 1 base and 5 bases, there was a span of 9 bases. This CDR3 region has 15 residues. CDR1 is SGHAT and CDR2 is FQNNGV in the germline V gene. The DNA for the CDR3 is TGTGCCAGCAGCTTAGTATACAGGAATAATTCACCCCTCCACTTT. Amino acids: CASSLVYRNNSPLHF.

The chain joins TRBV29-1 to TRBJ1-1; D is possibly TRBD1 (6 bases). V was pared by 8 bases and J by 4 bases, with 17 bases between. The germline V gene has CDR1 SQVTM and CDR2 ANQGSEA. The CDR3 sequence is 13 residues long. The CDR3 DNA follows: TGCAGCTCGGAACAGGGCGGCGTCACTGAAGCTTTCTTT. Its translation is CSSEQGGVTEAFF.

The V gene is TRBV18, the J gene TRBJ2-7, with 9 bases aligning to TRBD2. The CDR3 has 18 amino acids. V shed 3 bases and J 3 bases; nucleotides not matched to a gene: 15. Germline lookup yields CDR1 KGHSH and CDR2 LQKENI. CDR3 sequence (DNA): TGTGCCAGCTCACCCGAGGGCCCGCTGGTAGCGGGAGTCTACGAGCAGTACTTC. This translates into CASSPEGPLVAGVYEQYF.

The chain is built from TRBV6-4 and TRBJ1-3; D is possibly TRBD1 (5 bases). The CDR3 consists of 15 residues. In germline, CDR1 is MRHNA, CDR2 SNTAGT. V lost 6 bases and J 0 bases, leaving 12 bases between the germline ends. Here the CDR3 reads CASREDSTSGNTIYF. CDR3 in DNA: TGTGCCAGCAGGGAAGACAGTACCTCTGGAAACACCATATATTTT.